These T cell receptor beta chains were read from a single sample in a study of T cells in localized non-small cell lung cancer. The method was immunoSEQ multiplex PCR; TCRdb's version includes in-frame clones alone and lacks a portion of them. The top ten clones hold over 0.6% of a sample with about 30,000 clones, 94% of them seen once. The sequencing here drew on peripheral blood, taken before any cancer treatment. The receptor source for this set is a woman between 35 and 70 years old with stage I lung adenocarcinoma. CDR3s include the opening cysteine and the closing phenylalanine or tryptophan.

j_gene: TRBJ2-7
v_gene: TRBV7-6
CDR3aa: CASSLGVARGDEQYF

j_gene: TRBJ1-3
v_gene: TRBV5-1
CDR3aa: CASSLGYSAMATGNTIYF

j_gene: TRBJ1-1
v_gene: TRBV19
CDR3aa: CASSILGDTEAFF

j_gene: TRBJ1-1
v_gene: TRBV5-6
CDR3aa: CASSLGGGAGTEAFF

j_gene: TRBJ2-2
v_gene: TRBV11-3
CDR3aa: CASSLAGTNTGELFF

j_gene: TRBJ2-7
v_gene: TRBV11-2
CDR3aa: CASSLDSRGGQYF

j_gene: TRBJ2-1
v_gene: TRBV7-9
CDR3aa: CASSRDWNEQFF

j_gene: TRBJ1-4
v_gene: TRBV19
CDR3aa: CASSRATATNEKLFF

j_gene: TRBJ2-1
v_gene: TRBV7-2
CDR3aa: CASSLGPSSYNEQFF

j_gene: TRBJ2-6
v_gene: TRBV19
CDR3aa: CASSLGDPGFSGANVLTF

j_gene: TRBJ2-2
v_gene: TRBV7-7
CDR3aa: CASSLAKGAGELFF

j_gene: TRBJ1-3
v_gene: TRBV7-2
CDR3aa: CASSLAPTGASGNTIYF

j_gene: TRBJ2-7
v_gene: TRBV20-1
CDR3aa: CSAPAGYEQYF

j_gene: TRBJ2-7
v_gene: TRBV2
CDR3aa: CASGGRTGNYEQYF

j_gene: TRBJ2-7
v_gene: TRBV6-1
CDR3aa: CASNYRISSYEQYF

j_gene: TRBJ2-3
v_gene: TRBV7-2
CDR3aa: CASSLMWESPPDTQYF

j_gene: TRBJ1-2
v_gene: TRBV18
CDR3aa: CASSPPGRDPGYGYTF